This passage covers 16 T cell receptor beta chains from one sample sequenced in a study of T-cell memory formation after mild COVID-19 (dated by TCRdb to the early 2020s). The library was generated by 5' RACE. TCRdb shows the sequencer as Illumina NovaSeq 6000. TCRdb reworked the public reads: Q25 trimming with fastp, MiXCR clone assembly, productive beta chains retained. Here each entry gathers all rows of one CDR3 protein and keeps the most common genes and DNA. The sample yields under 300,000 distinct CDR3 sequences; about 17% were counted once. The ten largest make up around 3.4% of the sample. Sequenced input: PBMCs or a T cell subset sorted from them (not recorded which). The receptors here all came from a man younger than 30 who had mild COVID-19 (a few samples of this study predate the infection). The sample titles of this study are shuffled in the database, so cell type and time point are left out; the donor was told from shared clones.

The J gene is TRBJ1-4, the V gene TRBV6-2 or TRBV6-3; 10 bases agree with TRBD1. Trimming took 10 bases from V and 6 from J; bases not matched to a gene: 5. Germline V gene sequence: CDR1 MNHEY, CDR2 SVGEGT. The CDR3 sequence is 13 residues long. The CDR3 loop is CATTGTGDEKLFF. CDR3 bases: TGTGCCACGACCGGGACAGGGGATGAAAAACTGTTTTTT.

This clonotype was seen many times. The V call is TRBV10-3, the J call TRBJ1-3; 7 nucleotides agree with TRBD1. J was trimmed by 0 bases and V by 9 bases; bases with no gene match: 8. The CDR3 length is 15 residues. Germline loops: CDR1 ENHRY, CDR2 SYGVKD. This CDR3 is CAIRQGLGSGNTIYF. CDR3 DNA: TGTGCCATAAGACAGGGTCTCGGCTCTGGAAACACCATATATTTT.

V usage is TRBV15 and J usage is TRBJ2-5; tentative D call: TRBD1 (6 bases). The germline V gene encodes CDR1 LNHNV and CDR2 YYDKDF (reference sequence). The CDR3 loop spans 15 amino acids. V gave up 0 bases and J gave up 7 bases, with 15 bases separating them. CDR3 in amino acids: CATSRDRARGWTQYF. The DNA for the CDR3 is TGTGCCACCAGCAGAGATAGGGCGAGGGGGTGGACCCAGTACTTC.

The sample holds a few counts of this clonotype. The CDR3 DNA follows: TGTGCCAGCAGCCAAGGGGGTTTCTTGGGCTACGAGCAGTACTTC. As protein: CASSQGGFLGYEQYF. The gene calls are TRBV4-2 and TRBJ2-7; D remains ambiguous. The germline CDR1 and CDR2 sequences are LGHNA and YNFKEQ. The CDR3 length is 15 residues. V lost 1 base and J lost 3, with 13 bases in between.

Many counts were recorded for this clonotype. The gene calls are TRBV24-1 and TRBJ2-1; D not resolved. Trimming shortened V by 4 bases and J by 9 bases, and 18 bases separated the two germline ends. The germline V gene encodes CDR1 KGHDR and CDR2 SFDVKD. The CDR3 covers 15 residues. CDR3 sequence (DNA): TGTGCCACCAGTGACCGGTGGGTCCTAGGTGGTGAGCAGTTCTTC. Its translation: CATSDRWVLGGEQFF.

This clonotype was observed a handful of times. CDR3 sequence: CASRLAVSTDTQYF. The CDR3 DNA follows: TGTGCCAGCAGGCTAGCGGTATCGACAGATACGCAGTATTTT. The V and J genes are TRBV5-5 and TRBJ2-3, with 7 nucleotides matching TRBD2. The CDR3 loop spans 14 amino acids. Germline V gene sequence: CDR1 SGHKS, CDR2 YYEKEE (reference sequence). With V trimmed by 5 bases and J by 3 bases, 6 bases remained unmatched.

The chain has TRBV7-2 and TRBJ2-1, with 9 bases lining up with TRBD2. The CDR3 covers 16 residues. The germline CDR1 and CDR2 sequences are SGHTA and FQGNSA. Trimming removed 4 bases from V and 8 bases from J; junction bases left unmatched: 12. DNA for the CDR3: TGTGCCAGCAGCTCTTCGCCGGGACTAGCTAGCGATGAGCAGTTCTTC. This translates into CASSSSPGLASDEQFF.

This clonotype was seen a few times. The V and J genes are TRBV4-3 and TRBJ1-4, with no clear D. CDR3 length: 15 residues. V was cut by 0 bases and J by 5 bases, with 10 bases left in between. In germline, CDR1 is LGHNA, CDR2 YSLEER. The CDR3 sequence is CASSQEAQINEKLFF. The DNA of the CDR3 is TGCGCCAGCAGCCAAGAGGCACAGATAAATGAAAAACTGTTTTTT.

The V call is TRBV11-2, the J call TRBJ2-1, with D perhaps matching TRBD1 or TRBD2 (5 bases each). Germline lookup yields CDR1 SGHAT and CDR2 FQNNGV. There are 16 residues in the CDR3. Trimming stripped 6 bases from V and 0 bases from J, with 15 bases between. Here the CDR3 DNA reads TGTGCCAGCAGGTCCCTTTGGGGGAGCTCCTACAATGAGCAGTTCTTC. Protein: CASRSLWGSSYNEQFF. Based on the CDR3 plus reference TRBV11-2 and TRBJ2-1, the full variable domain is EAGVAQSPRYKIIEKRQSVAFWCNPISGHATLYWYQQILGQGPKLLIQFQNNGVVDDSQLPKDRFSAERLKGVDSTLKIQPAKLEDSAVYLCASRSLWGSSYNEQFFGPGTRLTVL.

This clonotype was recorded a few times. This chain joins TRBV6-6 and TRBJ1-5, with D possibly being TRBD1 (6 bases). Germline CDR1 and CDR2: MNHNY and SVGAGI (reference sequence). CDR3 size: 13 residues. Between the trimmed V and J ends, which lost 7 bases and 5 bases, there was a span of 12 bases. CDR3 DNA sequence: TGTGCCAGCACCCCAGGGGCGGATCAGCCCCAGCATTTT. Translating gives CASTPGADQPQHF.

This rearrangement joins TRBV3-1 to TRBJ2-5; TRBD2 is a possible D gene (5 bases). Trimming pared 4 bases from V and 4 bases from J, leaving 13 bases between. The CDR3 runs to 14 residues. Germline lookup yields CDR1 LGHDT and CDR2 YNNKEL (reference sequence). The CDR3 DNA reads as TGTGCCAGCAGCCTTGGCCCGGCGGGAGAGACCCAGTACTTC. Translated, it gives CASSLGPAGETQYF.

The J gene is TRBJ2-1, the V gene TRBV11-2; D gene uncertain. In germline, CDR1 is SGHAT, CDR2 FQNNGV. This CDR3 comprises 13 residues. V shed 6 bases and J shed 4 bases, with 10 bases lying between them. The CDR3 DNA reads TGTGCCAGCAGGGCTGCTGCGTACAATGAGCAGTTCTTC. This sequence encodes CASRAAAYNEQFF.

This clonotype was seen many times. The chain uses TRBV12-3 or TRBV12-4 and TRBJ2-2; D might be TRBD1 or TRBD2, each matching 6 bases. The CDR3 runs to 15 residues. V lost 7 bases and J 0 bases, leaving 12 bases between the germline ends. As DNA, the CDR3 is TGTGCCAGCACCTTGGGGGGCCCGAACACCGGGGAGCTGTTTTTT. This codes for CASTLGGPNTGELFF.

This clonotype has only a few counts. The CDR3 bases are TGTGCCATCCGCCATGTGGACCCCAACACTGAAGCTTTCTTT. Translating it yields CAIRHVDPNTEAFF. V gene TRBV10-3 combines with J gene TRBJ1-1; no clear D gene. The CDR3 runs 14 residues. CDR1 ENHRY and CDR2 SYGVKD come from the germline V gene. Trimming stripped 8 bases from V and 2 bases from J, with 15 bases between.

The chain has TRBV15 and TRBJ2-2; 10 bases are shared with TRBD1. The CDR3 runs to 16 residues. J was trimmed by 5 bases and V by 1 base; bases with no gene match: 4. Germline assignment: CDR1 LNHNV and CDR2 YYDKDF (reference sequence). CDR3 loop: CATSRVGTGVTGELFF. The CDR3 DNA sequence: TGTGCCACCAGCAGAGTTGGGACAGGGGTAACCGGGGAGCTGTTTTTT. Complete variable domain (other parts from reference TRBV15 and TRBJ2-2): DAMVIQNPRYQVTQFGKPVTLSCSQTLNHNVMYWYQQKSSQAPKLLFHYYDKDFNNEADTPDNFQSRRPNTSFCFLDIRSPGLGDTAMYLCATSRVGTGVTGELFFGEGSRLTVL.

The chain carries TRBV12-3 or TRBV12-4 and TRBJ2-3; 12 positions agree with TRBD2. Losses at the gene ends were 3 bases for V and 2 bases for J; bases not matched to a gene: 6. This CDR3 has 17 amino acids. This CDR3 reads CASSFGLAGGPTDTQYF. CDR3 in DNA: TGTGCCAGCAGTTTTGGGCTAGCGGGGGGGCCCACAGATACGCAGTATTTT.